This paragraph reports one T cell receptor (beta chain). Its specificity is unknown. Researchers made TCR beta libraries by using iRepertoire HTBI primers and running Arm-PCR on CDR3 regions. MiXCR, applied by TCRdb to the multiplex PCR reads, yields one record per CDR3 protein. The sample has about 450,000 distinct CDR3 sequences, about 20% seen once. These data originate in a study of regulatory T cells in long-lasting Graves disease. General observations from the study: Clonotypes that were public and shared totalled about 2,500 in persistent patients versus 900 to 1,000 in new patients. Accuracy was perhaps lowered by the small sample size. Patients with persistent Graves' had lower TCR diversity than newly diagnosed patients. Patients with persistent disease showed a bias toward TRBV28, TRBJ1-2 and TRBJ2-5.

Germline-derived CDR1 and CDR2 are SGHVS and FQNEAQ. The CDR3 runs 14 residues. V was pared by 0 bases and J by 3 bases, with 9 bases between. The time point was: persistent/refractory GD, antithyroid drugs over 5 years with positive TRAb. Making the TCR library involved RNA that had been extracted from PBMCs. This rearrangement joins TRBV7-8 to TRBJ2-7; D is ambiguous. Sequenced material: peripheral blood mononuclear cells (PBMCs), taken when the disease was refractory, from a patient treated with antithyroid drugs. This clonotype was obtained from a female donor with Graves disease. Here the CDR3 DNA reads TGTGCCAGCAGCTTAGCGCTAAGCCTCTACGAGCAGTACTTC. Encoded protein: CASSLALSLYEQYF.